This record looks at one T cell receptor (beta chain) sequence and its context. The antigen is unknown. Researchers took blood at baseline, on cycle 4 day 1, and on cycle 7 day 1. The data were taken from a study of OX40 agonist ivuxolimab in advanced cancers. Some clones are missing from TCRdb's copy, which holds only in-frame ones; the method was immunoSEQ multiplex PCR. The data show some 81,000 clones, roughly 84% seen once. V was pared by 1 base and J by 9 bases, with 14 bases of the junction left unmatched. CDR3 length equals 16 residues. CDR1 and CDR2 from the germline V gene are SQVTM and ANQGSEA. Study conclusions and caveats: There was clonal expansion of CD4+ and CD8+ blood T cells by week 6 at 0.1 to 3.0 mg/kg.

This TCR derives from an adult with an advanced solid tumor such as melanoma, head and neck, liver or kidney cancer. Sequences were derived from CD4+ or CD8+ T cells sorted from blood, sampled in a trial of the OX40 agonist ivuxolimab. The chain uses TRBV29-1 and TRBJ2-1, with 8 positions matching TRBD2. In DNA form, the CDR3 reads TGCAGCGTTGAAGGCACAGCGGGAGCATCGGGGGGTGAGCAGTTCTTC. This encodes CSVEGTAGASGGEQFF.